The T cell receptor (beta chain) under discussion was sequenced for a study of T-cell reconstitution after alpha-beta-depleted transplantation in children. The TCRbeta library incorporated unique molecular identifiers. TCRdb itself ran the PCR reads through MiXCR, one entry per CDR3 protein. Here the sample spans about 610,000 distinct CDR3 sequences, about 11% being singletons. This clonotype was recorded a few times. CDR1 and CDR2 from the germline V gene are SGHTA and FQGNSA. The V gene end was trimmed by 5 bases and the J gene end by 6 bases; junction bases not matched to a gene: 8. CDR3 length: 16 amino acids.

Specimen: PBMCs from the stem cell graft donor, collected from the stem cell graft. This chain uses TRBV7-2 with TRBJ2-3; 13 bases match TRBD2. This TCR was recovered from a human donor who donated a stem cell graft to a child with acute myeloid leukemia. Here the CDR3 DNA reads TGTGCCAGCAGCCCCGGCGGACTAGCGGGAGTGGATACGCAGTATTTT. Its protein is CASSPGGLAGVDTQYF.